Below, 9 T cell receptor beta chains from the same sample are listed, as sequenced in a study of technical replicates of blood from several donors. Only in-frame clones appear in the TCRdb table, and some are missing; sequencing was by immunoSEQ multiplex PCR. The table records 75,000 to 90,000 clones, 93% of them present only once. Sequenced sample: T cells isolated from PBMCs. The receptors shown here come from a human donor in good health.

Only one count was recorded for this clone. The chain has TRBV11-2 and TRBJ2-3; a weak D match, TRBD1 (6 bases). CDR1 is SGHAT and CDR2 is FQNNGV in the germline V gene. Trimming stripped 5 bases from V and 2 bases from J, with 17 bases between. There are 16 residues in the CDR3. Here the CDR3 DNA reads TGTGCCAGCAGCCCTCCGACAGGCGTCCACACAGATACGCAGTATTTT. Protein sequence: CASSPPTGVHTDTQYF.

The chain recombines TRBV7-9 with TRBJ2-7; 7 bases line up with TRBD1. Germline lookup yields CDR1 SEHNR and CDR2 FQNEAQ (reference sequence). The CDR3 extends over 13 amino acids. V trimming: 6 bases; J trimming: 4 bases; junction bases outside the gene matches: 6. In DNA form, the CDR3 reads TGTGCCAGCAGTCTTGACAGGGCATACGAGCAGTACTTC. Translation: CASSLDRAYEQYF.

This sequence joins TRBV7-2 and TRBJ2-7, with 13 bases fitting TRBD2. Germline CDR1 reads SGHTA; CDR2 reads FQGNSA. There are 15 residues in the CDR3. The trim removed 1 base at V and 5 bases at J, leaving 2 bases unmatched. CDR3 bases: TGTGCCAGCAGCTTAGATACTAGCGGGAGGGACGAGCAGTACTTC. This gives the protein CASSLDTSGRDEQYF.

The rearrangement links TRBV5-6 to TRBJ2-3, with 11 bases matching TRBD2. Germline CDR1 SGHDT, CDR2 YYEEEE. The CDR3 contains 16 residues. V shed 5 bases and J 3 bases; nucleotides not matched to a gene: 8. The CDR3 here is CASSLLLAGVTDTQYF. The DNA of the CDR3 is TGTGCCAGCAGTCTCTTACTAGCGGGAGTAACAGATACGCAGTATTTT.

The chain links TRBV7-8 to TRBJ2-7; D may be TRBD2 (5 bases). V was pared by 5 bases and J by 4 bases, with 12 bases between. The CDR3 totals 13 residues. CDR1 and CDR2 from the germline V gene are SGHVS and FQNEAQ. CDR3 sequence reads: CASSPGLTYEQYF. DNA of the CDR3: TGTGCCAGCAGCCCCGGACTGACTTACGAGCAGTACTTC.

V usage is TRBV7-9 and J usage is TRBJ1-5; 7 positions match TRBD1. The CDR3 contains 15 residues. Trimming at V came to 1 base and at J to 7 bases, leaving 7 bases not matched to a gene. The germline CDR1 and CDR2 sequences are SEHNR and FQNEAQ (reference sequence). The CDR3: CASSLGTGNLQPQHF. The CDR3 DNA follows: TGTGCCAGCAGCTTAGGGACAGGAAATCTGCAGCCCCAGCATTTT.

The chain uses TRBV10-3 and TRBJ2-7, with 7 bases fitting TRBD2. The germline gives CDR1 ENHRY, CDR2 SYGVKD. The V and J ends lost 2 bases and 6 bases, in that order; junction bases with no gene match: 7. The CDR3 is made up of 14 amino acids. CDR3 nucleotide sequence: TGTGCCATCAGTGAGCCCGGGACTATCTCCGAGCAGTACTTC. Its translation is CAISEPGTISEQYF.

The rearrangement joins TRBV29-1 to TRBJ1-2; tentatively, D is TRBD1 (6 bases). Looked up from germline, CDR1 is SQVTM and CDR2 is ANQGSEA. CDR3 length: 14 amino acids. V lost 2 bases to trimming and J lost 5 bases, with 15 bases between them. The chain's CDR3 is CSVERTDVGYGYTF. The CDR3 bases are TGCAGCGTTGAAAGGACAGATGTCGGATATGGCTACACCTTC.

This clone came up once. The chain is built from TRBV5-1 and TRBJ1-1, with a weak D call TRBD1 (6 bases). The V end was cut by 5 bases, the J end by 5 bases, with 10 bases between. The germline gives CDR1 SGHRS, CDR2 YFSETQ. This CDR3 region has 12 residues. CDR3 sequence (DNA): TGCGCCAGCAGGCAACAGGGAACTGAAGCTTTCTTT. Translation gives CASRQQGTEAFF.